A selection of T cell receptor beta chains follows, all from one sample in a study of control samples from healthy donors and cancer patients. Sequenced by immunoSEQ multiplex PCR; TCRdb stores in-frame clones only, minus some. The repertoire holds about 130,000 clones, with around 90% as singletons. Sequencing was carried out using blood. All receptors derive from a man aged 18 to 29 in good health. The CDR3 runs from the conserved cysteine through the conserved F or W. A D gene is named only where the DNA matches it firmly. Size values are once, few and many counts, or a class for expanded clones, and some rows have none.

TRBV21-1	.	.	TRBJ2-1	CASSKASGPYNEQFF	TGTGCCAGCAGCAAAGCGAGCGGACCCTACAATGAGCAGTTCTTC
TRBV10-3	.	TRBD2	TRBJ2-5	CAISKRGGLETQYF	TGTGCCATCAGTAAACGGGGGGGCCTGGAGACCCAGTACTTC
TRBV7-9	.	TRBD1	TRBJ2-7	CASSARQGNEQYF	TGTGCCAGCAGCGCCCGACAGGGGAACGAGCAGTACTTC
TRBV7-9	.	.	TRBJ1-2	CASTVSPMTGYTF	TGTGCCAGCACTGTCTCCCCGATGACAGGCTACACCTTC
TRBV4-3	.	.	TRBJ2-5	CASSQQGLSRKETQYF	TGCGCCAGCAGCCAACAGGGACTTTCAAGAAAAGAGACCCAGTACTTC
TRBV6-5	.	TRBD1	TRBJ1-1	CASRSGTGNTEAFF	TGTGCCAGCAGAAGTGGGACAGGGAACACTGAAGCTTTCTTT
TRBV27	few	.	TRBJ1-5	CASSLSSNQPQHF	TGTGCCAGCAGTTTATCGAGCAATCAGCCCCAGCATTTT
TRBV5-6	.	.	TRBJ2-4	CASSLDKSRAKNIQYF	TGTGCCAGCAGCTTGGACAAGAGCCGAGCCAAAAACATTCAGTACTTC
TRBV5-4	.	.	TRBJ1-1	CASSFLTANTEAFF	TGTGCCAGCAGCTTCCTGACCGCGAACACTGAAGCTTTCTTT
TRBV3-1/TRBV3-2	.	.	TRBJ2-7	CASSQGREQYF	TGTGCCAGCAGCCAAGGGCGGGAGCAGTACTTC
TRBV13	.	.	TRBJ1-1	CASRRAEAFF	TGTGCCAGCAGGCGCGCTGAAGCTTTCTTT
TRBV6-5	.	TRBD1	TRBJ2-2	CASTRTGGNTGELFF	TGTGCCAGCACCAGGACAGGGGGGAATACCGGGGAGCTGTTTTTT
TRBV5-1	.	.	TRBJ2-5	CASSLDRPQETQYF	TGCGCCAGCAGCTTGGACAGGCCGCAAGAGACCCAGTACTTC
TRBV6-2/TRBV6-3	.	.	TRBJ1-1	CASSNQGGHTEAFF	TGTGCCAGCAGTAACCAGGGTGGGCACACTGAAGCTTTCTTT
TRBV12-3/TRBV12-4	.	.	TRBJ1-1	CASSFGRNTEAFF	TGTGCCAGCAGTTTCGGACGGAACACTGAAGCTTTCTTT
TRBV11-3	.	.	TRBJ2-2	CASSLVSRDARELFF	TGTGCCAGCAGCTTAGTTAGTCGGGATGCCCGGGAGCTGTTTTTT